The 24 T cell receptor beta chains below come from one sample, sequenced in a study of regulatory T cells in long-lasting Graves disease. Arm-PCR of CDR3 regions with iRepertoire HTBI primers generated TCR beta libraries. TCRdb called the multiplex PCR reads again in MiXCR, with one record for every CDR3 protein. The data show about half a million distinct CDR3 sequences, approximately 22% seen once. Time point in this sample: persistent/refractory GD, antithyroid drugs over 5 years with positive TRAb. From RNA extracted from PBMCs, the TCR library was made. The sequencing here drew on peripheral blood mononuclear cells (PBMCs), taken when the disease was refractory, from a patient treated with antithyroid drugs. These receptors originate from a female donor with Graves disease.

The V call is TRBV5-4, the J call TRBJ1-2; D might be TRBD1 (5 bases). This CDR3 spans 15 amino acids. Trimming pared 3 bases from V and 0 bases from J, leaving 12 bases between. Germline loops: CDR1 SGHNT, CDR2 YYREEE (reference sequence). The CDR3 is CASSWGPDSNYGYTF. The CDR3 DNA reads TGTGCCAGCAGCTGGGGCCCGGATTCTAACTATGGCTACACCTTC.

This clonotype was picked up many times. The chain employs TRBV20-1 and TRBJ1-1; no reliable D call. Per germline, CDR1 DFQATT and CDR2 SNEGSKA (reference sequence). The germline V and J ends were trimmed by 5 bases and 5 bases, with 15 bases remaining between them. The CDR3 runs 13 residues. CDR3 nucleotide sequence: TGCAGTGCTCCCGACCGAAAGCGGACTGAAGCTTTCTTT. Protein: CSAPDRKRTEAFF.

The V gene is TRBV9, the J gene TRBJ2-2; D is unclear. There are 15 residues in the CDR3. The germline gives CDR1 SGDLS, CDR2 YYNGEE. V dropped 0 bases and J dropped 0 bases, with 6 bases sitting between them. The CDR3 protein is CASSVGSTNTGELFF. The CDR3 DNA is TGTGCCAGCAGCGTAGGCTCAACGAACACCGGGGAGCTGTTTTTT.

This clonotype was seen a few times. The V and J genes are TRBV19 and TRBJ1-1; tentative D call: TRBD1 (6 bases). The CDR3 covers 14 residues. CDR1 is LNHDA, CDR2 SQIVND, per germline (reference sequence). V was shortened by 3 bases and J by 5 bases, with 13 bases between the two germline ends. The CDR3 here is CASSISGARTEAFF. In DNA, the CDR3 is TGTGCCAGTAGTATTTCAGGGGCGAGAACTGAAGCTTTCTTT. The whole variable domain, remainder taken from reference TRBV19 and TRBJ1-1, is DGGITQSPKYLFRKEGQNVTLSCEQNLNHDAMYWYRQDPGQGLRLIYYSQIVNDFQKGDIAEGYSVSREKKESFPLTVTSAQKNPTAFYLCASSISGARTEAFFGQGTRLTVV.

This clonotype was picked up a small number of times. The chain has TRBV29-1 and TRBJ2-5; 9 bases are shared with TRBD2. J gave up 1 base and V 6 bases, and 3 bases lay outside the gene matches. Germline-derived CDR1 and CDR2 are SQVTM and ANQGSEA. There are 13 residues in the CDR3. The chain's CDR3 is CSVETSGQETQYF. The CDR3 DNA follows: TGCAGCGTCGAGACTAGCGGCCAAGAGACCCAGTACTTC.

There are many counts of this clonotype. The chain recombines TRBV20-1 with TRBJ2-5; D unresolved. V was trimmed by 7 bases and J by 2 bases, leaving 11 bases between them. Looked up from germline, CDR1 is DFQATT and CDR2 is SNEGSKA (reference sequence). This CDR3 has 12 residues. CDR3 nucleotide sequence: TGCAGTGTTATGAGGAGTCAAGAGACCCAGTACTTC. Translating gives CSVMRSQETQYF.

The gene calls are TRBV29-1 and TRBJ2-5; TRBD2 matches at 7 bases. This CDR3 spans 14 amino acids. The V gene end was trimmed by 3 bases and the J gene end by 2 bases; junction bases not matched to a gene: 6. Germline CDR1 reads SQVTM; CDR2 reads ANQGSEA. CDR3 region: CSVDLAGPQETQYF. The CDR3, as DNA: TGCAGCGTTGATTTAGCGGGCCCGCAAGAGACCCAGTACTTC.

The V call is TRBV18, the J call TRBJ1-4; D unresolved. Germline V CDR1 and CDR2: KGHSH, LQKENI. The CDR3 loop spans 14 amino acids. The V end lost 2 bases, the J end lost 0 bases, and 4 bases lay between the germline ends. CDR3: CASSPSSTNEKLFF. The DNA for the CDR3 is TGTGCCAGCTCACCATCATCAACTAATGAAAAACTGTTTTTT. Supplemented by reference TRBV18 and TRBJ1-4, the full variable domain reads NAGVMQNPRHLVRRRGQEARLRCSPMKGHSHVYWYRQLPEEGLKFMVYLQKENIIDESGMPKERFSAEFPKEGPSILRIQQVVRGDSAAYFCASSPSSTNEKLFFGSGTQLSVL.

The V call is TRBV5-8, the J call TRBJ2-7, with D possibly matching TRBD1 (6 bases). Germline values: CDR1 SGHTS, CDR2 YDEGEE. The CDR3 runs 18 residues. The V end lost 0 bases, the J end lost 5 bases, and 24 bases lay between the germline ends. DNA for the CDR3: TGTGCCAGCAGCTTGGGGGTAGGGGGATCCCTCTACAAGGACGAGCAGTACTTC. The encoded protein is CASSLGVGGSLYKDEQYF.

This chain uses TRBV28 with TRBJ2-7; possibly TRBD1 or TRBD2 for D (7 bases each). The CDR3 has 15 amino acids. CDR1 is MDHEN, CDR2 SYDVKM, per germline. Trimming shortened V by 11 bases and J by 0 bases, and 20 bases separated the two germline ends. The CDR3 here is CASNPGGGGSYEQYF. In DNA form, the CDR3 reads TGTGCCTCAAACCCAGGGGGGGGGGGCTCCTACGAGCAGTACTTC.

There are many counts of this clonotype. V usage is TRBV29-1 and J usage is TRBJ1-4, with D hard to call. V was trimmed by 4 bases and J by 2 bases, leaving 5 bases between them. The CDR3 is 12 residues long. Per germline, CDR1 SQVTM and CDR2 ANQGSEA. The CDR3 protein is CSVGWTNEKLFF. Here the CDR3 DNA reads TGCAGCGTTGGGTGGACTAATGAAAAACTGTTTTTT.

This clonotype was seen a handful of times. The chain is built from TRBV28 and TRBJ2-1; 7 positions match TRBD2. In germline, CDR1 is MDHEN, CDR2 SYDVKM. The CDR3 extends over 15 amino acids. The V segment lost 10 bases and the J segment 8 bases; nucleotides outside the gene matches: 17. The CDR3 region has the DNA TGTGCCACCCAATCTGGGGGGGAGGGCCTCGATGAGCAGTTCTTC. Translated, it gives CATQSGGEGLDEQFF.

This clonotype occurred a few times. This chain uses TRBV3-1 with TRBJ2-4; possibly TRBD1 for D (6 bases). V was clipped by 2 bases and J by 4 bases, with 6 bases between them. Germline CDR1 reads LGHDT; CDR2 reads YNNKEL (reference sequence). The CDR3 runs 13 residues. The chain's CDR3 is CASSQQGKNIQYF. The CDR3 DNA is TGTGCCAGCAGCCAACAGGGGAAAAACATTCAGTACTTC. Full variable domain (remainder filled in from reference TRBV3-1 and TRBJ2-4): DTAVSQTPKYLVTQMGNDKSIKCEQNLGHDTMYWYKQDSKKFLKIMFSYNNKELIINETVPNRFSPKSPDKAHLNLHINSLELGDSAVYFCASSQQGKNIQYFGAGTRLSVL.

CDR3 amino acids: CATSSFRQGTEAFF. DNA for the CDR3: TGTGCCACGAGCAGCTTTAGACAGGGGACTGAAGCTTTCTTT. The V and J genes are TRBV5-4 and TRBJ1-1; 8 nucleotides line up with TRBD1. Germline V lookup: CDR1 SGHNT, CDR2 YYREEE (reference sequence). This CDR3 is 14 amino acids long. The trim removed 9 bases at V and 5 bases at J, leaving 12 bases unmatched.

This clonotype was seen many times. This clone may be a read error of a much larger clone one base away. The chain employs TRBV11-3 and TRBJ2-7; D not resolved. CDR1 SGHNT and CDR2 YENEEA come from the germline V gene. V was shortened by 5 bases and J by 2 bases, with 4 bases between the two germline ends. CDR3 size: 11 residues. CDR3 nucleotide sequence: TGTGCCAGCAGCGTCGCCTACGAGCAGTACTTC. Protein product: CASSVAYEQYF.

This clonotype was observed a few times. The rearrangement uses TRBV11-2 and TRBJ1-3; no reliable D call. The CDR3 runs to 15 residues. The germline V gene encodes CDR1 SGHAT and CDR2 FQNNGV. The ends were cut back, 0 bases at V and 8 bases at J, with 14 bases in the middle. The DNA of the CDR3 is TGTGCCAGCAGCTTAGATGGAGCAGCCGGAGACACCATATATTTT. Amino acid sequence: CASSLDGAAGDTIYF.

In nucleotides, the CDR3 is TGCAGTGCTCAGGCGCCCGGGACGCTGCAAGAGACCCAGTACTTC. It is translated as CSAQAPGTLQETQYF. V usage is TRBV20-1 and J usage is TRBJ2-5; D may correspond to TRBD1 or TRBD2 (5 bases each). CDR3 size: 15 residues. The ends were cut back, 5 bases at V and 2 bases at J, with 18 bases in the middle. The germline CDR1 and CDR2 sequences are DFQATT and SNEGSKA (reference sequence).

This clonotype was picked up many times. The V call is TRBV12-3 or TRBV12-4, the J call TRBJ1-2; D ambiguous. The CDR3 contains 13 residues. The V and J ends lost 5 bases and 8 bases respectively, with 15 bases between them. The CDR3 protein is CASSPAELWGYTF. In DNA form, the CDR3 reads TGTGCCAGCAGTCCGGCCGAGCTTTGGGGCTACACCTTC.

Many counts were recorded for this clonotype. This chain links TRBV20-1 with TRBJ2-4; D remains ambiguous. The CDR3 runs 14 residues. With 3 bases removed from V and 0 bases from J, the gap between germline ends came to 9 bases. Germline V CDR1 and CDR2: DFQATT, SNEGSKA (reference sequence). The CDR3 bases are TGCAGTGCTAGTCCGGTTCTAGCCAAAAACATTCAGTACTTC. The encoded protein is CSASPVLAKNIQYF.

For the CDR3, the DNA is TGCGCCAGCAGCCAGGCAGGGACATATGGCTACACCTTC. Translating it yields CASSQAGTYGYTF. The chain joins TRBV4-3 to TRBJ1-2, with D tentatively TRBD1 (6 bases). V lost 3 bases, J lost 5 bases, and 10 bases lay in between. Germline V gene lookup returns CDR1 LGHNA and CDR2 YSLEER. This CDR3 contains 13 residues.

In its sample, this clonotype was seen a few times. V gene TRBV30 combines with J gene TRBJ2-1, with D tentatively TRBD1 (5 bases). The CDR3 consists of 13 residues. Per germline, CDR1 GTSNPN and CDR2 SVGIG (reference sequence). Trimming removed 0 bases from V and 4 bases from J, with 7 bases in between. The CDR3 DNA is TGTGCCTGGAGTGTAGACAGTTACAATGAGCAGTTCTTC. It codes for CAWSVDSYNEQFF.

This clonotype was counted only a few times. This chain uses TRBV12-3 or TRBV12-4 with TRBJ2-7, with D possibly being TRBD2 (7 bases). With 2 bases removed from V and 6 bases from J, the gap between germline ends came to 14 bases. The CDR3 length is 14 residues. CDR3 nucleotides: TGTGCCAGCAGTTTATTTCGGGGAGGGGGCGAGCAGTACTTC. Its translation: CASSLFRGGGEQYF.

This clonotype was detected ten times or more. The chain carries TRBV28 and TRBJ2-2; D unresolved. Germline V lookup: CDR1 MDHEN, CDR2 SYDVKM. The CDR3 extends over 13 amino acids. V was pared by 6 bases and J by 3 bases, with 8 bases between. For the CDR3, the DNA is TGTGCCAGCAGAATAACCCACACCGGGGAGCTGTTTTTT. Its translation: CASRITHTGELFF. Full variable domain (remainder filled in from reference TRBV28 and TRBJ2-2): DVKVTQSSRYLVKRTGEKVFLECVQDMDHENMFWYRQDPGLGLRLIYFSYDVKMKEKGDIPEGYSVSREKKERFSLILESASTNQTSMYLCASRITHTGELFFGEGSRLTVL.

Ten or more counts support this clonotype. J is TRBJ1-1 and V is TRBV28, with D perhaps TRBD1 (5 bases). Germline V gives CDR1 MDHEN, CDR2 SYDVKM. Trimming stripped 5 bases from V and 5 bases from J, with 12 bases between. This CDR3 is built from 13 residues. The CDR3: CASSRSGGTEAFF. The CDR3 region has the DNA TGTGCCAGCAGTCGATCTGGGGGAACTGAAGCTTTCTTT.